Listed below are T cell receptor beta chains from one sample, sequenced in a study of radiotherapy plus CTLA-4 blockade in lung cancer. Profiling relied on immunoSEQ multiplex PCR, and the TCRdb table lists in-frame clones only, not all of them. Counted here are 40,000 to 60,000 clones, approximately 86% occurring once; the ten biggest clones make up 17%. The sequenced sample was peripheral blood, obtained from a patient treated with radiotherapy plus ipilimumab. These receptors were obtained from a human donor with non-small cell lung cancer that progressed on radiotherapy plus ipilimumab. Some clones in this sample may be carry-over from other donors' samples. Both conserved end residues are part of each CDR3. Each record gives: V gene, clone size, J gene, D gene, CDR3 DNA, CDR3 protein. D genes are given only for firm matches. Only some rows state a clone size, as once, few, many or a class for expanded clones.

TRBV7-9	.	TRBJ1-2	TRBD1	TGTGCCAGCAGCCCAGGGACAGGGGGCCGCTATGGCTACACCTTC	CASSPGTGGRYGYTF
TRBV5-6	.	TRBJ2-3	.	TGTGCCAGCAGCTCCCGAACAACCGGGACTCAGTCAGATACGCAGTATTTT	CASSSRTTGTQSDTQYF
TRBV6-5	.	TRBJ2-7	TRBD1	TGTGCCAGCAGTTACGAACGGACAGGGCCTTACGAGCAGTACTTC	CASSYERTGPYEQYF
TRBV7-2	.	TRBJ2-5	TRBD2	TGTGCCAGCACCCTGAGTCCTAGCGGGTGGGAGACCCAGTACTTC	CASTLSPSGWETQYF
TRBV13	.	TRBJ2-5	.	TGTGCCAGCAGCTTAGTCAGACAAGAGACCCAGTACTTC	CASSLVRQETQYF
TRBV6-5	.	TRBJ1-2	TRBD1	TGTGCCAGCAGTTACCGGACAGGGCAGGCAGGGGGCTACACCTTC	CASSYRTGQAGGYTF
TRBV19	.	TRBJ2-3	.	TGTGCCAGTTCGAACCGTGGGGCTAGCACAGATACGCAGTATTTT	CASSNRGASTDTQYF
TRBV5-1	once	TRBJ2-1	TRBD2	TGCGCCAGCAGCTCAGCGGGGGGGCTCAATGAGCAGTTCTTC	CASSSAGGLNEQFF
TRBV6-1	.	TRBJ2-3	.	TGTGCCAGCCAGGAGGGCGGGCCAGATACGCAGTATTTT	CASQEGGPDTQYF
TRBV29-1	.	TRBJ2-5	TRBD1	TGCAGCGTTGACGGACAGGGGAACGAGACCCAGTACTTC	CSVDGQGNETQYF
TRBV5-5	.	TRBJ1-1	.	TGTGCCAGCAGCCGAACGCAGGGTACCAACACTGAAGCTTTCTTT	CASSRTQGTNTEAFF
TRBV2	.	TRBJ2-5	.	TGTGCCAGCAGTGAAGCAATTCCCCTGTCGGAGACCCAGTACTTC	CASSEAIPLSETQYF
TRBV27	.	TRBJ2-7	.	TGTGCCAGTTCAGAGGGCTACGAGCAGTACTTC	CASSEGYEQYF
TRBV5-1	.	TRBJ2-7	.	TGCGCCAGCAGCTTGGGGGGGCGCTCCTACGAGCAGTACTTC	CASSLGGRSYEQYF
TRBV7-2	few	TRBJ1-5	TRBD1	TGTGCCAGCAAGGGACAGACAGGGGTCCCAAATCAGCCCCAGCATTTT	CASKGQTGVPNQPQHF
TRBV5-1	few	TRBJ2-1	TRBD2	TGCGCCAGCAGGCGGGAGGTTTACAATGAGCAGTTCTTC	CASRREVYNEQFF
TRBV10-2	.	TRBJ1-5	.	TGCGCCAGCAGGGCTAGCAATCAGCCCCAGCATTTT	CASRASNQPQHF
TRBV6-5	.	TRBJ2-1	.	TGTGCCAGCAGTTATGGGACAGAGCAGTTCTTC	CASSYGTEQFF
TRBV10-2	.	TRBJ2-7	TRBD2	TGCGCCAGCAGCCCCGGGACTAGCGGGGGCTCCTACGAGCAGTACTTC	CASSPGTSGGSYEQYF
TRBV9	.	TRBJ2-3	.	TGTGCCAGCAGCGTAGGGACAACAGATACGCAGTATTTT	CASSVGTTDTQYF
TRBV6-5	.	TRBJ2-7	TRBD2	TGTGCCACCATAGCGGGAGGGGGCCACGAGCAGTACTTC	CATIAGGGHEQYF
TRBV4-1	few	TRBJ1-1	.	TGCGCCAGCAGCCAAGTAGGGGGTGGGGGTAGTGAAGCTTTCTTT	CASSQVGGGGSEAFF
TRBV11-3	.	TRBJ2-3	TRBD2	TGTGCCAGCAGCTCATCGGGACTAGCGGCCACAGATACGCAGTATTTT	CASSSSGLAATDTQYF
TRBV7-2	.	TRBJ2-4	TRBD1	TGTGCCAGCAGCCCCCGGACAGGGCTGGGGAACATTCAGTACTTC	CASSPRTGLGNIQYF
TRBV5-1	once	TRBJ1-6	TRBD1	TGCGCCAGCAGCATGAGGGGGACAGGGATGAATCCACCCCTCCACTTT	CASSMRGTGMNPPLHF
TRBV5-1	.	TRBJ1-2	.	TGCGCCAGCAGCACCGGACAGCTCGATGGCTACACCTTC	CASSTGQLDGYTF
TRBV7-3	.	TRBJ2-2	.	TGTGCCAGCAGCTTAGGTCGGGGCACCGGGGAGCTGTTTTTT	CASSLGRGTGELFF
TRBV27	.	TRBJ2-3	.	TGTGCCAGCAGTTTAAATCCAGGTGTGGGCACAGATACGCAGTATTTT	CASSLNPGVGTDTQYF
TRBV5-1	.	TRBJ2-2	.	TGCGCCAGCAGTTCGGGACAACCGAACACCGGGGAGCTGTTTTTT	CASSSGQPNTGELFF
TRBV7-3	few	TRBJ1-2	.	TGTGCCAGCAGCTGGAAAGACAGTAACTTTAACTATGGCTACACCTTC	CASSWKDSNFNYGYTF
TRBV5-1	.	TRBJ1-1	TRBD1	TGCGCCAGCAGCTTGGGGGGGACAGGGGGTTATGAAGCTTTCTTT	CASSLGGTGGYEAFF
TRBV4-3	.	TRBJ1-4	.	TGCGCCAGCAGCCAAGAGGTGGCGCAGGGGAGGGATGAAAAACTGTTTTTT	CASSQEVAQGRDEKLFF
TRBV6-4	few	TRBJ2-3	TRBD2	TGTGCCAGCAGTGACCAAGCGGGAGGGCCGGATACGCAGTATTTT	CASSDQAGGPDTQYF
TRBV4-3	.	TRBJ2-2	TRBD1	TGCGCCAGCAGCCAGGAAGTACAGGGGTCCTCCGGGGAGCTGTTTTTT	CASSQEVQGSSGELFF
TRBV2	.	TRBJ2-7	.	TGTGCCAGCAGTGACCGTAGCTCCTCGAGGGACGAGCAGTACTTC	CASSDRSSSRDEQYF
TRBV2	.	TRBJ2-2	TRBD1	TGTGCCAGGGGTGGACAGGGGCGCACCGGGGAGCTGTTTTTT	CARGGQGRTGELFF
TRBV4-3	.	TRBJ2-4	TRBD2	TGCGCCAGCAGCCAAGATCAAACGGCGGGAGGCGGCCGTCGGAACATTCAGTACTTC	CASSQDQTAGGGRRNIQYF
TRBV5-4	.	TRBJ2-1	TRBD2	TGTGCCAGCAGCTTCAGCGGGGCGGCCATCTACAATGAGCAGTTCTTC	CASSFSGAAIYNEQFF
TRBV7-9	once	TRBJ2-5	.	TGTGCCAGCAGCTTCGGAGGGACCCTCCGAGAGACCCAGTACTTC	CASSFGGTLRETQYF
TRBV29-1	.	TRBJ2-1	.	TGCAGCGTTGGCGGTGGCTCCTACAATGAGCAGTTCTTC	CSVGGGSYNEQFF
TRBV5-1	.	TRBJ2-6	.	TGCGCCAGCAGACAGATCTCTGGGGCCAACGTCCTGACTTTC	CASRQISGANVLTF
TRBV4-2	few	TRBJ2-7	.	TGTGCCAGCAGCCAAGATAGGGGGACTATGAGCTACGAGCAGTACTTC	CASSQDRGTMSYEQYF
TRBV27	once	TRBJ1-4	.	TGTGCCAGCAGCCCTATTAGTCAGGCTAATGAAAAACTGTTTTTT	CASSPISQANEKLFF
TRBV4-2	.	TRBJ2-7	.	TGTGCCAGCAGCCATACCGGGGGTCGCGAGCAGTACTTC	CASSHTGGREQYF
TRBV11-2	.	TRBJ2-2	.	TGTGCCAGCAGCCGTTGGTCGGGAGCCAGCACCGGGGAGCTGTTTTTT	CASSRWSGASTGELFF
TRBV5-1	few	TRBJ1-6	.	TGCGCCAGCAGCTTGGCTTTCCAGGCACATAATTCACCCCTCCACTTT	CASSLAFQAHNSPLHF